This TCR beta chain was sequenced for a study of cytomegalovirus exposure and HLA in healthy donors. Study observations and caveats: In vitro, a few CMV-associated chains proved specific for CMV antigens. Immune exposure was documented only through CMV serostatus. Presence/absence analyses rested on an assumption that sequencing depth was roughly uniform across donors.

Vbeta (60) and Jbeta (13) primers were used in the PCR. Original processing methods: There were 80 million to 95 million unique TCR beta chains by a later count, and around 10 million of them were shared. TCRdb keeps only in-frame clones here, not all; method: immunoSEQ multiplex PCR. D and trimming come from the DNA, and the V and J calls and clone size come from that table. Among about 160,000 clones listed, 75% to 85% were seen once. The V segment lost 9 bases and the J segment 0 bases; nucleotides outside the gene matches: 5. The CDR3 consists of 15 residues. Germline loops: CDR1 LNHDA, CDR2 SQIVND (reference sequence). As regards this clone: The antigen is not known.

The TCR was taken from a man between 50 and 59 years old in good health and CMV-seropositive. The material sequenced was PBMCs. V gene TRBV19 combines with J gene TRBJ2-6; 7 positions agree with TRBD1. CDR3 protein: CASGQESSGANVLTF. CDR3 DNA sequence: TGTGCCAGCGGACAGGAGAGCTCTGGGGCCAACGTCCTGACTTTC.